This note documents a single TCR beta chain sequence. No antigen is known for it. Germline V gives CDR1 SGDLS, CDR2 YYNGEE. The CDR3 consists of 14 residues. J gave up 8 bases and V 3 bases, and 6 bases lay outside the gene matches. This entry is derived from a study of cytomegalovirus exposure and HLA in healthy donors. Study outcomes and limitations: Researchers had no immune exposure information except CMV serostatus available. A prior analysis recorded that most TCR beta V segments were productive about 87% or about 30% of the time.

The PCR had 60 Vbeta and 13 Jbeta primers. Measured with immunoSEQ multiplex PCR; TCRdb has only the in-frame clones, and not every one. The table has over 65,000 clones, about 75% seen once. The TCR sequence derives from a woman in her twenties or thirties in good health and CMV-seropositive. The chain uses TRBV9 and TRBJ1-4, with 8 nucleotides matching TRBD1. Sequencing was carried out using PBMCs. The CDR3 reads CASSAGGAYEKLFF. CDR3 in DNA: TGTGCCAGCAGCGCAGGGGGCGCGTACGAAAAACTGTTTTTT.